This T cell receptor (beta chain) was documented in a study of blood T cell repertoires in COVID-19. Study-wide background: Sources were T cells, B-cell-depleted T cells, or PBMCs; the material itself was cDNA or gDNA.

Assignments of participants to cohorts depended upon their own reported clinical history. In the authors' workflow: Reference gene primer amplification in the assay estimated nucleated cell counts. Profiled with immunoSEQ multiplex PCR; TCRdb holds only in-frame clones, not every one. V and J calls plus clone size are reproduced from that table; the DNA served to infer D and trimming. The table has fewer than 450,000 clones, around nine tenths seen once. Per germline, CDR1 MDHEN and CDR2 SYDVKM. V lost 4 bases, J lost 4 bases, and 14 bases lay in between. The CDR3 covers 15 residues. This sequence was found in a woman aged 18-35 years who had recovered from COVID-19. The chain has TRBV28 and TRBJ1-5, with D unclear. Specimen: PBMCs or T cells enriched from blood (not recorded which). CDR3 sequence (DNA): TGTGCCAGCAGTTCCGCCTCGACGGGGAATCAGCCCCAGCATTTT. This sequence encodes CASSSASTGNQPQHF.